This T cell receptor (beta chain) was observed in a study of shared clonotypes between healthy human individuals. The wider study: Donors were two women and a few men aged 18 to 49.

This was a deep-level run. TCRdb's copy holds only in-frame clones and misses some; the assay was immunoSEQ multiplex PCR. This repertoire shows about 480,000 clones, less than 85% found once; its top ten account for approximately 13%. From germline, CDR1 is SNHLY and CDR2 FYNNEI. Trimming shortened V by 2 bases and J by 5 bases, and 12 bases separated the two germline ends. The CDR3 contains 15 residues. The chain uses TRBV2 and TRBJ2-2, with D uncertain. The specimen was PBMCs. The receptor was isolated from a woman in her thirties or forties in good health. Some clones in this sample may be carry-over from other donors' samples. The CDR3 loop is CASSETLGLTGELFF. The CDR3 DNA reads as TGTGCCAGCAGTGAAACACTCGGCCTAACCGGGGAGCTGTTTTTT.